Below, 20 T cell receptor beta chains from the same sample are listed, as sequenced in a study of blood T cells in healthy people across ages (dated by TCRdb to between 2015 and 2016). The library was built by means of 5' RACE. The run used an Illumina HiSeq 2500. A second 7 to 11 cycle PCR used a sample-barcoded 5' primer and a J-beta primer mix. Using fastp at Q25 and MiXCR, TCRdb reprocessed the public reads and kept productive beta chains. Every entry covers one CDR3 protein and lists the most common genes and DNA from its rows. Within this sample are 850,000 to 1,000,000 distinct CDR3 sequences, with about 48% of them counted one time only. Roughly 12% of the sample lies in the top ten. Sequencing was performed on blood. The receptors were sampled from a man aged 25-45 years in good health.

This chain uses TRBV7-6 with TRBJ2-1; 8 positions agree with TRBD2. This CDR3 comprises 16 residues. V shed 1 base, J shed 2 bases, and the junction held 4 bases outside the gene matches. Germline V gene sequence: CDR1 SGHVS, CDR2 FNYEAQ. The CDR3 region has the DNA TGTGCCAGCAGCTTAGTCGGGGGGGTCCCCTACAATGAGCAGTTCTTC. Translating it yields CASSLVGGVPYNEQFF.

This clonotype was detected only a few times. The genes are TRBV6-1 and TRBJ2-7, with a possible D match to TRBD1 (6 bases). Trimming pared 4 bases from V and 3 bases from J, leaving 13 bases between. Per germline, CDR1 MNHNS and CDR2 SASEGT. CDR3 size: 14 residues. The CDR3 is CASSGQGSLYEQYF. In DNA, the CDR3 is TGTGCCAGCAGTGGGCAGGGGAGCCTCTACGAGCAGTACTTC.

The J gene is TRBJ1-6, the V gene TRBV28, with D possibly TRBD1 on 6 matching bases. Germline V lookup: CDR1 MDHEN, CDR2 SYDVKM. This CDR3 contains 14 residues. V lost 8 bases, J lost 5 bases, and 13 bases lay in between. The CDR3 is CASLGGPNNSPLHF. For the CDR3, the DNA is TGTGCCAGCCTGGGGGGCCCTAATAATTCACCCCTCCACTTT.

The chain employs TRBV6-1 and TRBJ1-5; D is uncertain. Germline V gene sequence: CDR1 MNHNS, CDR2 SASEGT. CDR3 length: 15 amino acids. Trimming took 1 base from V and 6 from J, leaving 13 bases between them. The CDR3 coding sequence is TGTGCCAGCAGTGAAGGGCCCAGTAAAGCTCAGCCCCAGCATTTT. It yields the protein CASSEGPSKAQPQHF.

The chain is built from TRBV20-1 and TRBJ2-5; D is unresolved. The DNA end is more similar to TRBJ2-7, so the J call may be wrong. CDR1 and CDR2 (germline): DFQATT, SNEGSKA (reference sequence). The CDR3 has 16 residues. In nucleotides, the CDR3 is TGCAGTGCTAGAGATCGGTGGGCAGAAAAAGTCCACGAGCAGTACTTC. It translates to CSARDRWAEKVHEQYF.

This clonotype was recorded a few times. The chain couples TRBV29-1 to TRBJ2-3; TRBD1 matches at 8 bases. V shed 2 bases and J 2 bases; nucleotides not matched to a gene: 6. The CDR3 extends over 15 amino acids. The germline CDR1 and CDR2 sequences are SQVTM and ANQGSEA. This CDR3 reads CSVELGDRITDTQYF. Here the CDR3 DNA reads TGCAGCGTTGAATTAGGGGACAGGATCACAGATACGCAGTATTTT.

This chain connects TRBV20-1 to TRBJ1-1; D remains ambiguous. Trimming pared 6 bases from V and 8 bases from J, leaving 13 bases between. Looked up from germline, CDR1 is DFQATT and CDR2 is SNEGSKA (reference sequence). This CDR3 comprises 11 residues. In nucleotides, the CDR3 is TGCAGTGCGGCCAAGACTGACGAAGCTTTCTTT. As protein: CSAAKTDEAFF.

This clonotype appeared a single time. The gene calls are TRBV5-1 and TRBJ2-5; TRBD2 aligns across 10 bases. The DNA end favors TRBJ2-7, so the J call may be wrong. The CDR3 runs to 16 residues. CDR1 and CDR2 (germline): SGHRS, YFSETQ. In nucleotides, the CDR3 is TGCGCCAGCAGCTTGGGGTCTAGCGGGAGCGGCTACGAGCAGTACTTC. This sequence encodes CASSLGSSGSGYEQYF.

V usage is TRBV4-2 and J usage is TRBJ1-2, with a weak D call TRBD1 (5 bases). Trimming removed 1 base at V and 4 bases at J, with 13 bases between. The CDR3 extends over 15 amino acids. From germline, CDR1 is LGHNA and CDR2 YNFKEQ. The CDR3: CASSQVPRRGYGYTF. As DNA, the CDR3 is TGTGCCAGCAGCCAAGTCCCCCGGAGGGGCTATGGCTACACCTTC.

The chain recombines TRBV7-3 with TRBJ1-1; D is possibly TRBD1 (5 bases). With 4 bases removed from V and 1 base from J, the gap between germline ends came to 10 bases. Germline V lookup: CDR1 SGHTA, CDR2 FQGTGA. The length of the CDR3 is 14 residues. The CDR3 sequence is CASSSWGGNTEAFF. CDR3 nucleotides: TGTGCCAGCAGCTCCTGGGGGGGGAACACTGAAGCTTTCTTT.

The table lists this clonotype with a few counts. The chain recombines TRBV9 with TRBJ2-1; D is perhaps TRBD1 (7 bases). The ends were cut back, 0 bases at V and 3 bases at J, with 16 bases in the middle. The CDR3 has 17 amino acids. Germline V gene sequence: CDR1 SGDLS, CDR2 YYNGEE. CDR3 in DNA: TGTGCCAGCAGCGTAGCTACGCGGCAGGGGGGCTACAATGAGCAGTTCTTC. Encoded protein: CASSVATRQGGYNEQFF.

The genes are TRBV6-5 and TRBJ2-7; D uncertain. Looked up from germline, CDR1 is MNHEY and CDR2 is SVGAGI. The CDR3 spans 11 residues. Trimming removed 7 bases from V and 3 bases from J, with 7 bases in between. CDR3 in amino acids: CASISNYEQYF. CDR3 in DNA: TGTGCCAGCATAAGTAACTACGAGCAGTACTTC.

J is TRBJ2-7 and V is TRBV27; D is unresolved. V dropped 6 bases and J dropped 2 bases, with 8 bases sitting between them. This CDR3 has 12 amino acids. Per the germline V gene, CDR1 is MNHEY and CDR2 is SMNVEV (reference sequence). The CDR3 protein is CASSMFPYEQYF. Here the CDR3 DNA reads TGTGCCAGCAGCATGTTTCCCTACGAGCAGTACTTC.

This clonotype was counted at least ten times. The chain has TRBV29-1 and TRBJ2-1; the match to TRBD1 covers 7 bases. Germline trimming cut 8 bases from V and 6 bases from J; bases unmatched to any gene: 10. This CDR3 comprises 13 residues. The germline gives CDR1 SQVTM, CDR2 ANQGSEA. DNA of the CDR3: TGCAGCCTCCTCGACAGGGTTGGCAATGAGCAGTTCTTC. This gives the protein CSLLDRVGNEQFF.

This sequence joins TRBV9 and TRBJ2-4, with D tentatively TRBD2 (5 bases). The J call may not be correct, given that the DNA end is closer to TRBJ2-7. The V gene's germline CDR1 is SGDLS and CDR2 YYNGEE. CDR3 length: 14 amino acids. The chain's CDR3 is CASSSIGEHAEQYF. DNA of the CDR3: TGTGCCAGCAGCTCGATCGGGGAGCACGCCGAGCAGTACTTC.

The J gene is TRBJ1-2, the V gene TRBV9; D not resolved. V lost 3 bases and J lost 6, with 6 bases in between. CDR3 length equals 11 residues. Germline values: CDR1 SGDLS, CDR2 YYNGEE. CDR3 in DNA: TGTGCCAGCAGCGCCTCTGATGGCTACACCTTC. Its translation is CASSASDGYTF. Full variable domain (remainder filled in from reference TRBV9 and TRBJ1-2): DSGVTQTPKHLITATGQRVTLRCSPRSGDLSVYWYQQSLDQGLQFLIQYYNGEERAKGNILERFSAQQFPDLHSELNLSSLELGDSALYFCASSASDGYTFGSGTRLTVV.

This clonotype was detected only a few times. This rearrangement joins TRBV20-1 to TRBJ1-5, with a possible D match to TRBD1 (5 bases). This CDR3 is 12 amino acids long. Germline V CDR1 and CDR2: DFQATT, SNEGSKA (reference sequence). The V end lost 7 bases, the J end lost 6 bases, and 13 bases lay between the germline ends. This CDR3 reads CSGGDPSQPQHF. CDR3 bases: TGCAGTGGAGGGGACCCCAGTCAGCCCCAGCATTTT.

This chain links TRBV6-6 with TRBJ1-4; 8 bases are shared with TRBD1. The V and J ends lost 6 bases and 2 bases, in that order; junction bases with no gene match: 2. The CDR3 covers 14 residues. Germline V lookup: CDR1 MNHNY, CDR2 SVGAGI (reference sequence). The chain's CDR3 is CASRRQGTNEKLFF. CDR3 coding DNA: TGTGCCAGCAGGCGACAGGGGACTAATGAAAAACTGTTTTTT.

This clonotype was seen a handful of times. V gene TRBV6-5 combines with J gene TRBJ1-6, with 9 bases identical to TRBD1. V was pared by 0 bases and J by 6 bases, with 9 bases of the junction left unmatched. Germline loops: CDR1 MNHEY, CDR2 SVGAGI. This CDR3 spans 18 amino acids. CDR3 bases: TGTGCCAGCAGTTACTCCGTGGGACAGGGTCGTCTTAATTCACCCCTCCACTTT. Translation gives CASSYSVGQGRLNSPLHF.

The genes are TRBV24-1 and TRBJ2-3, with TRBD2 matching 11 bases. CDR3 size: 16 residues. The ends lost 4 bases at V and 1 base at J; junction bases unmatched: 3. CDR1 KGHDR and CDR2 SFDVKD come from the germline V gene. CDR3 nucleotide sequence: TGTGCCACCAGTGAAACGACTAGCGGGGGCACAGATACGCAGTATTTT. Residues: CATSETTSGGTDTQYF.